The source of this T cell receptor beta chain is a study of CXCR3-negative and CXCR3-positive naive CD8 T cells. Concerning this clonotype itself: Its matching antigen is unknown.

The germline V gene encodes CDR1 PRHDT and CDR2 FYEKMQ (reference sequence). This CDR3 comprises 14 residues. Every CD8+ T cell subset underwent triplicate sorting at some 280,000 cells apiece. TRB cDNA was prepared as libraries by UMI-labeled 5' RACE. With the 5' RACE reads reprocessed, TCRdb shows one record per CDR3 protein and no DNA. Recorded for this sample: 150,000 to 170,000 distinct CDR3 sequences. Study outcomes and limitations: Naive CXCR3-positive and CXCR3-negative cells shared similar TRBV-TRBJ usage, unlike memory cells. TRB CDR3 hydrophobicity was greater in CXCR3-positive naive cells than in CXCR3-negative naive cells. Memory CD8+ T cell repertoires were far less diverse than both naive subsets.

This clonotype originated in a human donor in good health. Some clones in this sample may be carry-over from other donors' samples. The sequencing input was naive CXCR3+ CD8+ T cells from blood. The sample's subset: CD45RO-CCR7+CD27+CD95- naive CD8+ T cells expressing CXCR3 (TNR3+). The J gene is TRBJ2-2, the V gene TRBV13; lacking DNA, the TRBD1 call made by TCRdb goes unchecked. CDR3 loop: CASRGRGPTGELFF.